This T cell receptor beta chain was sequenced for a study of CD8+CD57+ T cells in acquired aplastic anemia. Overall study context: DNA recovered from sorted CD4+ and CD8+ cells had a mean of 3.2 ug. Study findings and constraints: For CD8+ Simpson's diversity, patients and controls showed no significant difference.

Points on this clonotype: As yet, its antigen is unknown.

Profiling of TCR beta VDJ combinations and CDR3 sequences used genomic DNA as template. From the reads, TCRdb called clonotypes with MiXCR, one entry per CDR3 protein. The table shows under 200,000 distinct CDR3 sequences, with roughly half occurring only once. V gave up 0 bases and J gave up 5 bases, with 7 bases separating them. Germline loops: CDR1 LGHNA, CDR2 YNFKEQ. There are 13 residues in the CDR3. Before being chosen for sequencing, patients had shown CD8+CD57+ cell expansion by flow cytometry. Patients were untreated when blood was sampled. The chain uses TRBV4-2 and TRBJ2-5; D unclear. The clonotype comes from a human donor with aplastic anemia. The source material was sorted CD4+, CD8+, or CD8+CD57+ T cells (not recorded which) from PBMCs. The CDR3 nucleotides read TGTGCCAGCAGCCAAGAGGGCGTGGAGACCCAGTACTTC. This codes for CASSQEGVETQYF.